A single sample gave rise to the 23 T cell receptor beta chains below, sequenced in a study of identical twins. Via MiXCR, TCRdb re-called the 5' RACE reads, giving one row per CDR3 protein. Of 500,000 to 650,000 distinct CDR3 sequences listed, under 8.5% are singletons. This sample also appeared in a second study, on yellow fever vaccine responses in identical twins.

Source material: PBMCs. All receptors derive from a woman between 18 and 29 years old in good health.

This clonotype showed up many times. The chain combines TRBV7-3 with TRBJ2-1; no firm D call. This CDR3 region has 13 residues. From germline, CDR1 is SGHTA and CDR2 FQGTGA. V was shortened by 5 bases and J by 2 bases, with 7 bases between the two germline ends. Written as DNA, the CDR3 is TGTGCCAGCAGCGTTCAGCCCTACAATGAGCAGTTCTTC. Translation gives CASSVQPYNEQFF. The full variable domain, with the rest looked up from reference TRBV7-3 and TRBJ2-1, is GAGVSQTPSNKVTEKGKYVELRCDPISGHTALYWYRQSLGQGPEFLIYFQGTGAADDSGLPNDRFFAVRPEGSVSTLKIQRTERGDSAVYLCASSVQPYNEQFFGPGTRLTVL.

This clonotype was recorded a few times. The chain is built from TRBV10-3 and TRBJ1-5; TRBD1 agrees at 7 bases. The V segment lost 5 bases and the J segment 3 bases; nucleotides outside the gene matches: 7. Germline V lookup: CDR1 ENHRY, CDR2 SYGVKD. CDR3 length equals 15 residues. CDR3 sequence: CAISHGQGDNQPQHF. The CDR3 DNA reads TGTGCCATCAGTCATGGGCAGGGGGACAATCAGCCCCAGCATTTT.

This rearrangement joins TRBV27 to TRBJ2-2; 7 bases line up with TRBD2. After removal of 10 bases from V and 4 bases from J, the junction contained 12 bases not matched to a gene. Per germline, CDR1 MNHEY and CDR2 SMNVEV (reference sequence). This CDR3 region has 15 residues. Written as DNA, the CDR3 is TGTGCCACCCGGGGAGCGGGGACGGCCACCGGGGAGCTGTTTTTT. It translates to CATRGAGTATGELFF.

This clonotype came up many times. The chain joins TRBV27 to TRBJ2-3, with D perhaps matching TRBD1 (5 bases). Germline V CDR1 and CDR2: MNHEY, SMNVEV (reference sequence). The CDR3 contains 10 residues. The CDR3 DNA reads TGTGGGGCAGGGAAAAATACGCAGTATTTT. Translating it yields CGAGKNTQYF.

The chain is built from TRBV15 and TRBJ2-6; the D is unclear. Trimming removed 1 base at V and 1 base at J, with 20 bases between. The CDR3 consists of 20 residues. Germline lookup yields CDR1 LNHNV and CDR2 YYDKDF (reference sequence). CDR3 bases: TGTGCCACCAGCAGAGGTACATTAGGGCCCGGGTCATCTGGGGCCAACGTCCTGACTTTC. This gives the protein CATSRGTLGPGSSGANVLTF.

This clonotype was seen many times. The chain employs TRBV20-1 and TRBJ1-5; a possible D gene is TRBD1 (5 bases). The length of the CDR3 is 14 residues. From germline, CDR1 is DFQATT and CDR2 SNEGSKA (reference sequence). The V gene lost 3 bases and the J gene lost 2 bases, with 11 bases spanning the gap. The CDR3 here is CSASPQGGNQPQHF. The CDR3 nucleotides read TGCAGTGCTAGCCCTCAGGGAGGCAATCAGCCCCAGCATTTT.

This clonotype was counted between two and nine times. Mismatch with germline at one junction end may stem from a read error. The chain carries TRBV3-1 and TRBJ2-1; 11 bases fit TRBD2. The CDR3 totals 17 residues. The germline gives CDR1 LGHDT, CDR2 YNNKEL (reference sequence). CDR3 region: CATSDGLAGEAGNEQFF. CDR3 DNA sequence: TGTGCCACCAGCGACGGACTAGCGGGCGAGGCGGGGAATGAGCAGTTCTTC.

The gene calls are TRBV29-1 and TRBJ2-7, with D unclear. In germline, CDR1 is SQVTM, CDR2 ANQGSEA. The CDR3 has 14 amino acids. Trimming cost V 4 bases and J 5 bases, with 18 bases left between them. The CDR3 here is CSVALGVISDEQYF. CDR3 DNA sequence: TGCAGCGTTGCTCTTGGAGTCATCAGCGACGAGCAGTACTTC.

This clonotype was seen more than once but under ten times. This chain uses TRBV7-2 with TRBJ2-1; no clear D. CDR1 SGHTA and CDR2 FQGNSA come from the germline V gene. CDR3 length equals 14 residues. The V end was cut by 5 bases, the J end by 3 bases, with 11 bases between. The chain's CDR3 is CASSARVGYNEQFF. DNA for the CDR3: TGTGCCAGCAGCGCCCGCGTTGGCTACAATGAGCAGTTCTTC.

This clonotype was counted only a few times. CDR3 sequence: CASSIVAGGIDEQFF. CDR3 nucleotide sequence: TGTGCCAGTAGTATAGTAGCGGGGGGGATCGATGAGCAGTTCTTC. J is TRBJ2-1 and V is TRBV19; 11 bases agree with TRBD2. The CDR3 is made up of 15 amino acids. Trimming at V came to 1 base and at J to 8 bases, leaving 4 bases not matched to a gene. CDR1 and CDR2 (germline): LNHDA, SQIVND (reference sequence).

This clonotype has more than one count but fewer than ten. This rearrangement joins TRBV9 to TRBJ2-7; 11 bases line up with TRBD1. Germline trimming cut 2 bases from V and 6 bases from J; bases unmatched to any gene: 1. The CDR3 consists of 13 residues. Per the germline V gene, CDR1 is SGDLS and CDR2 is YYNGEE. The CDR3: CASSVGTGGEQYF. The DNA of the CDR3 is TGTGCCAGCAGCGTCGGGACAGGGGGCGAGCAGTACTTC.

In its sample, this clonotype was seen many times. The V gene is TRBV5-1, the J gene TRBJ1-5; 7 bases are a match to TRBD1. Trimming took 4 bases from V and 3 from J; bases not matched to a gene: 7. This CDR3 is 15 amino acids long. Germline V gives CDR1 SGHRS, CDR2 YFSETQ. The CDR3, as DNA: TGCGCCAGCAGCCTCCTCGGACAGGACAATCAGCCCCAGCATTTT. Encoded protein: CASSLLGQDNQPQHF.

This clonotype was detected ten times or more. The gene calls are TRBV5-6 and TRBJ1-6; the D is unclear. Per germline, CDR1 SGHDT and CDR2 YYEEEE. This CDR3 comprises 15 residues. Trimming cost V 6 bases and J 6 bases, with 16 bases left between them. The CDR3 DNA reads TGTGCCAGCACCTCCCTCTGGGAAGGTAATTCACCCCTCCACTTT. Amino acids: CASTSLWEGNSPLHF.

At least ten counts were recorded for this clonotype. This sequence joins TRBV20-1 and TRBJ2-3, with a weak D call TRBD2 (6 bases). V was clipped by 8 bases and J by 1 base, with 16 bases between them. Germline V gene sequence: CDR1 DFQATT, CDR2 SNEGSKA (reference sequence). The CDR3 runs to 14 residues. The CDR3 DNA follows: TGCAGTCCCCCCCCGGGAGTGGGCACAGATACGCAGTATTTT. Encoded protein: CSPPPGVGTDTQYF.

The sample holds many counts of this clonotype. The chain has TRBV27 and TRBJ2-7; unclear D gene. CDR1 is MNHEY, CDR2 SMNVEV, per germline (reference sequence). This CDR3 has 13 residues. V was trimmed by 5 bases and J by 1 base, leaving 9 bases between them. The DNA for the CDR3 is TGTGCCAGCAGTCACACGGATTCCTACGAGCAGTACTTC. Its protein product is CASSHTDSYEQYF.

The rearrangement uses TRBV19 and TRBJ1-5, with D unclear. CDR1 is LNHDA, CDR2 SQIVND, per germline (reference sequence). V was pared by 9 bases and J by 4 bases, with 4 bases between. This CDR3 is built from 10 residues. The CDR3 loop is CARLNQPQHF. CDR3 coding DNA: TGTGCCAGGTTGAATCAGCCCCAGCATTTT.

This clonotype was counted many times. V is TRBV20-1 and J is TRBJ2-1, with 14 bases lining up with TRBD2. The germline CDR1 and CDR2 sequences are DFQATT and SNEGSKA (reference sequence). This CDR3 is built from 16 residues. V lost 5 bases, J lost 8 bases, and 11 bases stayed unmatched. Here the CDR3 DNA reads TGCAGTGCTCACGGACTAGCGGGAGGCCGAGGTGATGAGCAGTTCTTC. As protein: CSAHGLAGGRGDEQFF.

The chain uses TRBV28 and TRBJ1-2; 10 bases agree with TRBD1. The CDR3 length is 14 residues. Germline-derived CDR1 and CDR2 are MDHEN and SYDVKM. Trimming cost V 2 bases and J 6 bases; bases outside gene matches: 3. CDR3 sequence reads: CASSLDRGLDGYTF. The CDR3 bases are TGTGCCAGCAGTTTAGACAGGGGGCTTGATGGCTACACCTTC.

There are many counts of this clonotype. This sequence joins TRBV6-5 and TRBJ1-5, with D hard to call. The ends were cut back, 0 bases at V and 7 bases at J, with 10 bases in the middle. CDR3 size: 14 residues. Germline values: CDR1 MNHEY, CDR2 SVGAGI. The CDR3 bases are TGTGCCAGCAGTTACTCCGAAGTGGGGCAGCCCCAGCATTTT. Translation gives CASSYSEVGQPQHF.

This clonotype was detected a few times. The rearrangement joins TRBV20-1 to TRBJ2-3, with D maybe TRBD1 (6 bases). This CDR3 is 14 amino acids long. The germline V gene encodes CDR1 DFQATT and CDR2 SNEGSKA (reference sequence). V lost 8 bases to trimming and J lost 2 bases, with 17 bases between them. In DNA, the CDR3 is TGCAGTTGGGGGCGCGGCGATAACACAGATACGCAGTATTTT. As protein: CSWGRGDNTDTQYF.

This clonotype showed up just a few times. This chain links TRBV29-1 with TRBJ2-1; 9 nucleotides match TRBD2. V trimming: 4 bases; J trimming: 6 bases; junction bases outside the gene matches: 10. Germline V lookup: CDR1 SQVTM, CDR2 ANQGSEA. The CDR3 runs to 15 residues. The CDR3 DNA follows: TGCAGCGTTGTCGTGGCGGGAGGGTTTCGCAATGAGCAGTTCTTC. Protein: CSVVVAGGFRNEQFF.

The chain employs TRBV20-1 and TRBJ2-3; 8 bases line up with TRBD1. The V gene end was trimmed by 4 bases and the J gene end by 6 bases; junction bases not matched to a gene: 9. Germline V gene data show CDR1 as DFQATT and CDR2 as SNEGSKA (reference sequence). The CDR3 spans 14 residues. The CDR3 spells CSATRQGSYDTQYF. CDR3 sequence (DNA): TGCAGTGCTACACGACAGGGGTCATATGATACGCAGTATTTT.

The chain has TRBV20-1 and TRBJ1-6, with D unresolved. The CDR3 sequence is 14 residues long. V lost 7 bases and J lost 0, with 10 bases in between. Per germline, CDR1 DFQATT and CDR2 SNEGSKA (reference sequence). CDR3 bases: TGCAGTGTATGGCCAGCCTCCTATAATTCACCCCTCCACTTT. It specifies CSVWPASYNSPLHF.